The clone carrying this T cell receptor (beta chain) has just a few counts. The data were taken from a study of blood T cell repertoires in COVID-19. Study-wide context: COVID-19 samples collected from the United States, Italy and Spain covered acute and convalescent phases.

This CDR3 is 17 amino acids long. Germline V gene sequence: CDR1 SGDLS, CDR2 YYNGEE. V gave up 4 bases and J gave up 7 bases; unmatched junction bases: 9. Assay used: immunoSEQ multiplex PCR; TCRdb lists only in-frame clones, some missing. This sample has about 72,000 clones, with approximately 91% found just once. The TCR was taken from a human donor in a cohort sampled during active COVID-19. The sequenced sample was peripheral blood. The chain links TRBV9 to TRBJ1-6, with 12 bases aligning to TRBD1. This CDR3 is CASSPRDRGLGNSPLHF. The CDR3 nucleotides read TGTGCCAGCAGCCCTAGGGACAGGGGGCTGGGAAATTCACCCCTCCACTTT.